Listed below are T cell receptor beta chains from one sample, sequenced in a study of shared clonotypes between healthy human individuals. Only in-frame clones appear in the TCRdb table, and some are missing; sequencing was by immunoSEQ multiplex PCR. The sample records roughly 2.6 million clones, 85% to 95% being singletons. What was sequenced was naive CD4+ T cells sorted from blood. The receptors originated from a man between 18 and 35 years old in good health. Both conserved end residues are part of each CDR3. A D gene is named only where the DNA matches it firmly. The size entry is marked missing in some rows and otherwise reads once, few, many or a size class.

TRBV5-6	-	TRBJ2-4	TRBD1	CASSFRQGRNIQYF	TGTGCCAGCAGCTTTCGACAGGGAAGAAACATTCAGTACTTC
TRBV5-1	once	TRBJ2-5	TRBD1	CASSLEGGGGSQYF	TGCGCCAGCAGCTTGGAAGGGGGCGGCGGGTCCCAGTACTTC
TRBV29-1	-	TRBJ2-2	-	CSVGGGNTGELFF	TGCAGCGTGGGGGGAGGGAACACCGGGGAGCTGTTTTTT
TRBV6-1	-	TRBJ2-5	-	CASSEGGKQETQYF	TGTGCCAGCAGTGAAGGTGGTAAACAAGAGACCCAGTACTTC
TRBV9	-	TRBJ2-1	-	CASSVVGSSGGEQFF	TGTGCCAGCAGCGTAGTAGGGAGCTCCGGCGGTGAGCAGTTCTTC
TRBV6-1	-	TRBJ1-2	-	CASSPPPTGLYGYTF	TGTGCCAGCAGTCCTCCTCCTACAGGGTTGTATGGCTACACCTTC
TRBV15	-	TRBJ2-2	-	CATSRDLAPGELFF	TGTGCCACCAGCAGAGATCTAGCGCCAGGGGAGCTGTTTTTT
TRBV5-4	-	TRBJ1-1	TRBD1	CASSSHRGWDTEAFF	TGTGCCAGCAGCTCCCACAGGGGGTGGGACACTGAAGCTTTCTTT
TRBV6-5	-	TRBJ1-2	TRBD1	CASSYTIQGDGYTF	TGTGCCAGCAGTTATACGATACAGGGGGACGGCTACACCTTC
TRBV6-5	-	TRBJ2-6	-	CASSYDRVSGANVLTF	TGTGCCAGCAGTTACGACAGAGTCTCTGGGGCCAACGTCCTGACTTTC
TRBV7-9	-	TRBJ1-1	-	CASSLSRVDTEAFF	TGTGCCAGCAGTTTGTCCAGGGTTGACACTGAAGCTTTCTTT
TRBV19	-	TRBJ2-3	-	CATRTAGTDTQYF	TGTGCCACCCGGACCGCGGGGACAGATACGCAGTATTTT
TRBV10-2	-	TRBJ2-7	TRBD2	CASSRTSGISEQYF	TGCGCCAGCAGTCGGACTAGCGGGATTTCCGAGCAGTACTTC
TRBV7-2	once	TRBJ2-6	-	CASSLLGANVLTF	TGTGCCAGCAGCTTACTGGGGGCCAACGTCCTGACTTTC
TRBV10-3	-	TRBJ2-7	-	CAISRDGYEQYF	TGTGCCATCAGCCGGGACGGCTACGAGCAGTACTTC
TRBV18	once	TRBJ2-7	TRBD1	CASSPRQGSSYEQYF	TGTGCCAGCTCACCCAGACAGGGGAGCTCCTACGAGCAGTACTTC